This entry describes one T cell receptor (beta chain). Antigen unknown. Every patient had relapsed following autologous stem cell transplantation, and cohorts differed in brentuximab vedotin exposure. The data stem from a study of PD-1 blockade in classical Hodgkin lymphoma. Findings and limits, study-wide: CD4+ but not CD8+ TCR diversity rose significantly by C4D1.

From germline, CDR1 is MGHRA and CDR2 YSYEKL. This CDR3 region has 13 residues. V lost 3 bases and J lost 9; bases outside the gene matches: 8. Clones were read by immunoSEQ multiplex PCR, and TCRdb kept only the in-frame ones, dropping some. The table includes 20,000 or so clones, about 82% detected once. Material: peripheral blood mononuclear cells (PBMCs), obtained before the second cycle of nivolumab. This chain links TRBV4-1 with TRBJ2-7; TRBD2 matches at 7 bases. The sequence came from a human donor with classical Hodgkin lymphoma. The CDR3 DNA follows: TGCGCCAGCAGCCACTTTTGGCGGGAGTTGCAGTACTTC. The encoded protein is CASSHFWRELQYF.